This TCR beta chain was recovered during a study of shared clonotypes between healthy human individuals. Study as a whole: Samples came from two female and three male donors aged 18 to 49.

The CDR3 is 15 residues long. CDR1 is SGHKS and CDR2 is YYEKEE in the germline V gene (reference sequence). The ends lost 4 bases at V and 2 bases at J; junction bases unmatched: 7. Generated by immunoSEQ multiplex PCR, the TCRdb table keeps only in-frame clones and is missing some. The sample yields hundreds of thousands of clones, roughly four fifths seen once. This receptor was obtained from a woman between 40 and 55 years old in good health. Some clones in this sample may be carry-over from other donors' samples. V is TRBV5-5 and J is TRBJ1-1, with 8 bases lining up with TRBD1. Sequenced material: PBMCs. CDR3 nucleotides: TGTGCCAGCAGCCTCCGGGACAGGCAAAACACTGAAGCTTTCTTT. Its translation: CASSLRDRQNTEAFF.